The 10 T cell receptor beta chains listed next were all sequenced from one sample in a study of shared T cell receptors in the human thymus. Clones were sequenced by immunoSEQ multiplex PCR, and TCRdb holds only the in-frame ones, with some missing. Here the sample spans hundreds of thousands of clones, 78% being singletons. The same data also contributed to another study, on human thymus T cells.

The sample consisted of thymocytes. These TCRs come from a boy younger than two with a congenital heart defect.

The chain recombines TRBV27 with TRBJ1-2; TRBD1 matches 10 bases. CDR1 is MNHEY, CDR2 SMNVEV, per germline (reference sequence). This CDR3 is 15 amino acids long. V shed 3 bases, J shed 4 bases, and the junction held 5 bases outside the gene matches. The CDR3 bases are TGTGCCAGCAGTTTCCGGGACAGGGGAGTCTATGGCTACACCTTC. Its protein product is CASSFRDRGVYGYTF.

The chain is built from TRBV29-1 and TRBJ2-7; 8 bases match TRBD1. This CDR3 comprises 14 residues. Germline V gene sequence: CDR1 SQVTM, CDR2 ANQGSEA. V shed 6 bases and J 2 bases; nucleotides not matched to a gene: 9. Here the CDR3 reads CSVPLGQAPYEQYF. The CDR3 DNA reads TGCAGCGTACCGTTGGGACAGGCACCCTACGAGCAGTACTTC.

This clone has a handful of counts. CDR3 DNA sequence: TGTGCCAGCAGCGTAGGGGACAGGCTGACCTATGGCTACACCTTC. Amino acid sequence: CASSVGDRLTYGYTF. J is TRBJ1-2 and V is TRBV9; TRBD1 matches 8 bases. CDR1 is SGDLS, CDR2 YYNGEE, per germline. Trimming cost V 0 bases and J 4 bases; bases outside gene matches: 5. This CDR3 has 15 residues.

The rearrangement uses TRBV14 and TRBJ1-1, with 10 bases identical to TRBD1. After removal of 6 bases from V and 6 bases from J, the junction contained 10 bases not matched to a gene. CDR3 length equals 15 residues. Looked up from germline, CDR1 is SGHDN and CDR2 is FVKESK. The CDR3 coding sequence is TGTGCCAGCAGTCCTAGAGACAGGGGGCTCGCTGAAGCTTTCTTT. Encoded protein: CASSPRDRGLAEAFF.

The chain recombines TRBV7-6 with TRBJ2-4; the match to TRBD1 covers 7 bases. Germline V lookup: CDR1 SGHVS, CDR2 FNYEAQ. J lost 2 bases, V lost 1 base, and 5 bases had no gene match. The CDR3 is 16 amino acids. The CDR3 coding sequence is TGTGCCAGCAGCTTAGTTGAGGGGGCGACCAAAAACATTCAGTACTTC. This translates into CASSLVEGATKNIQYF.

The J gene is TRBJ1-2, the V gene TRBV28; perhaps TRBD1 as D (5 bases). The V end was cut by 5 bases, the J end by 6 bases, with 25 bases between. The CDR3 has 17 amino acids. In germline, CDR1 is MDHEN, CDR2 SYDVKM. CDR3 region: CASSRIGWLPGKDGYTF. The CDR3, as DNA: TGTGCCAGCAGTCGCATAGGTTGGCTGCCAGGGAAAGATGGCTACACCTTC.

The chain links TRBV9 to TRBJ2-1; TRBD1 matches at 7 bases. From germline, CDR1 is SGDLS and CDR2 YYNGEE. The CDR3 covers 15 residues. Unmatched junction bases numbered 6, after V lost 4 bases and J lost 2 bases. The CDR3 DNA reads as TGTGCCAGCAGCTCTGGGACAGACACCTACAATGAGCAGTTCTTC. Protein product: CASSSGTDTYNEQFF.

The sample holds a few counts of this clone. This rearrangement joins TRBV18 to TRBJ1-2; 8 bases fit TRBD1. The CDR3 contains 16 residues. Looked up from germline, CDR1 is KGHSH and CDR2 is LQKENI. V dropped 3 bases and J dropped 8; count of bases not matched to a gene: 14. The CDR3 is CASSPLKDRAYRGYTF. CDR3 in DNA: TGTGCCAGCTCACCGCTTAAGGACAGGGCTTATAGGGGCTACACCTTC.

This clone was counted only a few times. V is TRBV11-2 and J is TRBJ2-7, with 12 bases identical to TRBD2. The CDR3 loop spans 18 amino acids. The V segment lost 4 bases and the J segment 6 bases; nucleotides outside the gene matches: 16. Looked up from germline, CDR1 is SGHAT and CDR2 is FQNNGV. DNA for the CDR3: TGTGCCAGCAGCTCCCCGACTAGCGGGAGCCCCCCGGTGGGCGAGCAGTACTTC. It specifies CASSSPTSGSPPVGEQYF.

This clone was counted between two and nine times. This chain uses TRBV5-6 with TRBJ1-1; D may be TRBD1 (5 bases). Germline CDR1 and CDR2: SGHDT and YYEEEE. The CDR3 runs 15 residues. Between the trimmed V and J ends, which lost 1 base and 0 bases, there was a span of 10 bases. DNA for the CDR3: TGTGCCAGCAGCTTGACAGGTCCCATGAACACTGAAGCTTTCTTT. Its protein product is CASSLTGPMNTEAFF.